This T cell receptor beta chain is drawn from a study of T cells in Graves' hyperthyroidism and ophthalmopathy (dated by TCRdb to between 2018 and 2021). Broadly, across the study: A discovery cohort of approximately 97 patients, roughly 45 with Graves' ophthalmopathy and about 60 with stable Graves' hyperthyroidism, was used to find distinguishing TCR V-J signatures. Prospective prediction of ophthalmopathy was tested in an independent validation cohort consisting of roughly 19 hyperthyroidism patients and over 15 patients who later progressed to ophthalmopathy. For training and testing, the approximately 92 patients in the discovery cohort were randomly divided in a 7:3 ratio. In addition, the study compared T-cell repertoires in thyroid tissue and in blood from five to seven Graves' hyperthyroidism patients. Once sampling was done, hyperthyroidism patients were given methimazole at a starting dose of 30 mg daily, whereas ophthalmopathy patients were given high-dose intravenous methylprednisolone. The paper describes TCR Vbeta CDR3 sequencing of about 140 peripheral blood samples, made up of roughly 40 ophthalmopathy patients, around 73 hyperthyroidism patients and 17 progressor patients. Study-wide conclusions, independent of this receptor: Blood samples also contained most of the expanded thyroid clonotypes (frequency above 0.001), which suggests that blood repertoires may reflect thyroid immune responses. No statistical method was used to fix the sample size in advance, and group allocation was not hidden from the investigators. In cross-validation, a model built on a 13 V-J signature told ophthalmopathy apart from stable hyperthyroidism with 87.88% sensitivity and approximately 81% specificity, and in testing the same model reached 80%/75%. In validation, progression to ophthalmopathy was predicted by the model with roughly 71% sensitivity and about 72% specificity, a median of approximately 7.1 months before onset.

In this sample, this clonotype turned up once. This receptor's antigen is unknown. The input lacks base qualities; no much larger clone sits a single base away. A single read is weak support. V sheds 5 bases and J sheds 0 bases, leaving 8 bases between their ends. The CDR3 holds 14 amino acids from the cysteine to the phenylalanine. Only the CDR3 portion is preserved as DNA: 42 bases, with reading frame beginning at the first base. CDR1 and CDR2, looked up from the germline V gene, are ENHRY and SYGVKD. TCR beta CDR3 regions were amplified from RNA transcripts. The TCR CDR3 was subjected to a first round of RT-PCR using the HTBI primer set and the Qiagen OneStep RT-PCR kit. A second multiplex PCR round built the libraries, followed by size selection and purification. Libraries were sequenced paired-end with 100 bp reads on an Illumina HiSeq2000. The study's own analysis went as follows. SOAPnuke was used to process the raw data, with reads discarded if the reads contained adapters or uncalled bases, had a mean Phred below 15, or lacked an exact constant-primer or identifier match. High-quality paired reads were merged with COPE v1.2.5, and unique nucleotide sequences were defined as clonotypes. MiTCR v1.1 was used to align clonotypes to the IMGT TRBV, TRBD and TRBJ reference segments. The analysis was restricted to V-J combinations with a frequency above 0.0001, which together covered 99.2% of the repertoires. The TCS score was defined as the ratio of F50 (clonal expansion) to E x V (chaos), calculated using BLOSUM62-based TCRdist between CDR3 peptides within each V-J. Welch's t-statistics and random forest reduced roughly 530 V-J features to 13, which were used in a naive Bayes classifier (R e1071). TCRdb trimmed the raw reads at Q25, called clones with MiXCR and kept productive beta chains. Every CDR3 protein is listed once, alongside the most common genes and DNA of its rows. These V and J calls originate from TCRdb's pipeline instead of the authors' own analysis. Counted in this sample were 560,000 or so distinct CDR3 sequences; roughly 50% of them appeared once. Of the sample, 8.2% is held by the ten largest clones.

Stable Graves' hyperthyroidism was defined as no progression to ophthalmopathy during 18 months of follow-up. Hyperthyroidism patients were newly diagnosed, had a disease duration of under 2 months, and were aged 18 to 65 years. Any patient with an uncontrolled infection, another autoimmune disease, pregnancy or lactation was excluded. Clinical symptoms, serum thyroxine and TRAb, thyroid ultrasound, and orbital computed tomography formed the basis for the diagnoses. Trizol reagent was used to extract total RNA, and RNA quality was then checked on an Agilent 2100 Bioanalyzer. The sequence was collected from a woman younger than 35 with Graves' hyperthyroidism. Donor details come from another sample of the same person, matched by shared clones. The V and J genes are TRBV10-3 and TRBJ1-5; no D segment can be confidently identified. The sample was peripheral blood or thyroid tissue (not recorded which). The nucleotide sequence is TGTGCCATCAGTTTTCACGTTAGCAATCAGCCCCAGCATTTT. Its coded protein is CAISFHVSNQPQHF.